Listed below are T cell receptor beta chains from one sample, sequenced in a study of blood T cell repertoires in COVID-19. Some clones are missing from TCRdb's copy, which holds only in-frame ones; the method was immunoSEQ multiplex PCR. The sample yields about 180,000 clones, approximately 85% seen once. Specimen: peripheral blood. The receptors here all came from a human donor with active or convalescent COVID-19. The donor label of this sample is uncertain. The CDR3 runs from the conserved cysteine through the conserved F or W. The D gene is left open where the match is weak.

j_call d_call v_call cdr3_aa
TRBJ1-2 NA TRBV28 CASRTGNYGYTF
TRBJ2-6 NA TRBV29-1 CSARGSNVLTF
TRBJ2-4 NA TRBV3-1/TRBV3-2 CASSQRLQAKNIQYF
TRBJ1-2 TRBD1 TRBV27 CASSFFLGTAMRGYTF
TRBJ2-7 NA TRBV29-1 CSVLGGRETYEQYF
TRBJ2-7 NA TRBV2 CASTLGLVEQYF
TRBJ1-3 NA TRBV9 CASSKQQVVSGNTIYF
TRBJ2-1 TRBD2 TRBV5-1 CASSSTSGRYNEQFF
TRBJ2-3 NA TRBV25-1 CASSESVGAAVTDTQYF
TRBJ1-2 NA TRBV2 CAGHTRALSYGYTF
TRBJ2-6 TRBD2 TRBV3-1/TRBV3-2 CASSQGTSGSSGANVLTF
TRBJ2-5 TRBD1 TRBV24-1 CATSATHRGRVAQYF
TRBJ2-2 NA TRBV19 CASSTQNTGELFF
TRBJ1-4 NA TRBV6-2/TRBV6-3 CASSLPPGEKLFF
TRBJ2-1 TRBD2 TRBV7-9 CASSPTSGRTTEQFF
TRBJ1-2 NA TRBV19 CASSFRGAGSESYGYTF
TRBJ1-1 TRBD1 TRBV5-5 CASSSGQAGYTEAFF
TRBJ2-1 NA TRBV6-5 CATAVTSSYNEQFF